Sequencing of this T cell receptor (beta chain) was carried out in a study of post-analysis software for immune sequencing data. Study-level background: The study covered relapsing-remitting, secondary progressive and progressive-relapsing courses of multiple sclerosis.

Per the germline V gene, CDR1 is ENHRY and CDR2 is SYGVKD. Trimming pared 6 bases from V and 2 bases from J, leaving 13 bases between. This CDR3 has 14 residues. Libraries were made from TCR beta cDNA, and they carried unique molecular identifiers. Hundreds of thousands of cDNA molecules came from around 1 to 10 million T cells. TCRdb reprocessed the PCR reads with MiXCR, giving one entry per CDR3 protein. The sample lists some 260,000 distinct CDR3 sequences; 36% were seen once. This clonotype has just a few counts. Its antigen is not known. Findings and caveats of the study: The normalized Chao1 diversity of multiple sclerosis patients was significantly lower than that of controls. With TRBV5-6, TRBV5-1 and TRBV20-1 included, about 5 TRBV segments were more frequent in patients than in controls.

Input material: blood. This rearrangement joins TRBV10-3 to TRBJ2-5, with D hard to call. The TCR comes from a girl aged 5 to 17 with multiple sclerosis. CDR3 nucleotide sequence: TGTGCCATCAGCGAGAGCAAGATACAAGAGACCCAGTACTTC. Its translation: CAISESKIQETQYF.